Listed below are T cell receptor beta chains from one sample, sequenced in a study of cytomegalovirus exposure and HLA in healthy donors. Some clones are missing from TCRdb's copy, which holds only in-frame ones; the method was immunoSEQ multiplex PCR. The sample has 150,000 to 200,000 clones, roughly 83% seen once. The material sequenced was PBMCs. The receptors shown here come from a woman between 18 and 29 years old in good health and CMV-seronegative. The CDR3 runs from the conserved cysteine through the conserved F or W. Each record gives: J gene, D gene, clone size, V gene, CDR3 protein, CDR3 DNA. D genes are given only for firm matches. Clone size is given for some rows only: seen once, a few or many times, or a class if the clone is expanded.

J gene: TRBJ2-3
D gene: -
clone size: -
V gene: TRBV12-5
CDR3 protein: CASGRDYTQYF
CDR3 DNA: TGTGCTAGTGGTCGGGACTATACGCAGTATTTT

J gene: TRBJ1-1
D gene: TRBD1
clone size: -
V gene: TRBV5-1
CDR3 protein: CASSLESAGGFSEAFF
CDR3 DNA: TGCGCCAGCAGCTTGGAGTCGGCAGGGGGCTTTTCTGAAGCTTTCTTT

J gene: TRBJ2-1
D gene: TRBD2
clone size: -
V gene: TRBV19
CDR3 protein: CASSSSGRRGGLDEQFF
CDR3 DNA: TGTGCCAGTAGTTCTTCTGGGCGGCGGGGGGGCTTAGATGAGCAGTTCTTC

J gene: TRBJ2-2
D gene: -
clone size: -
V gene: TRBV5-1
CDR3 protein: CASSGGSWGTGELFF
CDR3 DNA: TGCGCCAGCAGCGGGGGGTCCTGGGGCACCGGGGAGCTGTTTTTT

J gene: TRBJ2-3
D gene: TRBD2
clone size: -
V gene: TRBV6-1
CDR3 protein: CASSEGRSGGVASTDTQYF
CDR3 DNA: TGTGCCAGCAGTGAAGGCAGGAGCGGGGGGGTTGCTAGCACAGATACGCAGTATTTT

J gene: TRBJ2-5
D gene: -
clone size: -
V gene: TRBV9
CDR3 protein: CASSRAGRGETQYF
CDR3 DNA: TGTGCCAGCAGCCGAGCGGGGAGGGGGGAGACCCAGTACTTC

J gene: TRBJ2-1
D gene: TRBD1
clone size: once
V gene: TRBV2
CDR3 protein: CASGHGDRGPNFF
CDR3 DNA: TGTGCCAGCGGCCATGGGGACAGGGGGCCGAATTTCTTC

J gene: TRBJ2-7
D gene: -
clone size: -
V gene: TRBV11-2
CDR3 protein: CASTPYRGLREQYF
CDR3 DNA: TGTGCCAGCACCCCTTATAGGGGGTTGAGGGAGCAGTACTTC

J gene: TRBJ2-7
D gene: -
clone size: -
V gene: TRBV5-6
CDR3 protein: CASSPTERSYEQYF
CDR3 DNA: TGTGCCAGCAGCCCGACAGAGCGCTCCTACGAGCAGTACTTC

J gene: TRBJ2-7
D gene: -
clone size: -
V gene: TRBV19
CDR3 protein: CASSSPAPLYEQYF
CDR3 DNA: TGTGCCAGTAGCTCCCCAGCGCCATTATACGAGCAGTACTTC

J gene: TRBJ2-3
D gene: -
clone size: once
V gene: TRBV10-1
CDR3 protein: CASSESEDMDTQYF
CDR3 DNA: TGCGCCAGCAGTGAGTCAGAGGATATGGATACGCAGTATTTT

J gene: TRBJ1-2
D gene: TRBD1
clone size: -
V gene: TRBV27
CDR3 protein: CASSFWTGDGYTF
CDR3 DNA: TGTGCCAGCAGTTTTTGGACAGGGGATGGCTACACCTTC

J gene: TRBJ1-1
D gene: -
clone size: -
V gene: TRBV20-1
CDR3 protein: CSAPPQNEAFF
CDR3 DNA: TGCAGTGCTCCCCCTCAGAATGAAGCTTTCTTT

J gene: TRBJ2-7
D gene: -
clone size: -
V gene: TRBV11-2
CDR3 protein: CASSPYSYEQYF
CDR3 DNA: TGTGCCAGCAGCCCCTATTCCTACGAGCAGTACTTC

J gene: TRBJ1-5
D gene: -
clone size: -
V gene: TRBV2
CDR3 protein: CASSETRTNQPQHF
CDR3 DNA: TGTGCCAGCAGTGAAACTAGAACCAATCAGCCCCAGCATTTT

J gene: TRBJ2-1
D gene: TRBD1
clone size: -
V gene: TRBV7-3
CDR3 protein: CASSVLGQEQFF
CDR3 DNA: TGTGCCAGCAGCGTCCTGGGACAGGAGCAGTTCTTC

J gene: TRBJ1-5
D gene: -
clone size: once
V gene: TRBV21-1
CDR3 protein: CARSSKDKGQPQHF
CDR3 DNA: TGTGCCAGATCGTCGAAGGACAAGGGTCAGCCCCAGCATTTT

J gene: TRBJ1-5
D gene: TRBD1
clone size: -
V gene: TRBV7-7
CDR3 protein: CATQGDTGGAECNQPQHF
CDR3 DNA: TGTGCCACACAGGGGGATACAGGGGGCGCGGAATGCAATCAGCCCCAGCATTTT

J gene: TRBJ2-3
D gene: -
clone size: -
V gene: TRBV9
CDR3 protein: CASSSRTRGADTQYF
CDR3 DNA: TGTGCCAGCAGCTCCCGGACTAGGGGGGCAGATACGCAGTATTTT

J gene: TRBJ2-7
D gene: -
clone size: -
V gene: TRBV5-1
CDR3 protein: CASSRRESGAGEQYF
CDR3 DNA: TGCGCCAGCAGCCGGCGGGAGTCAGGGGCCGGTGAGCAGTACTTC

J gene: TRBJ1-1
D gene: -
clone size: -
V gene: TRBV5-1
CDR3 protein: CASSPRSGRGTEAFF
CDR3 DNA: TGCGCCAGCAGCCCACGATCCGGTAGGGGCACTGAAGCTTTCTTT

J gene: TRBJ2-2
D gene: TRBD2
clone size: -
V gene: TRBV7-6
CDR3 protein: CASSLDVAGNTGELFF
CDR3 DNA: TGTGCCAGCAGCTTAGATGTAGCGGGAAACACCGGGGAGCTGTTTTTT

J gene: TRBJ2-1
D gene: TRBD2
clone size: -
V gene: TRBV15
CDR3 protein: CATSRAQRGYNEQFF
CDR3 DNA: TGTGCCACCAGCAGGGCCCAGCGGGGATACAATGAGCAGTTCTTC

J gene: TRBJ1-5
D gene: -
clone size: few
V gene: TRBV28
CDR3 protein: CASSTIRGVLGPQHF
CDR3 DNA: TGTGCCAGCAGCACGATTCGGGGGGTTTTGGGGCCCCAGCATTTT

J gene: TRBJ2-1
D gene: TRBD2
clone size: -
V gene: TRBV7-6
CDR3 protein: CASSTRIAGGWGNEQFF
CDR3 DNA: TGTGCCAGCAGCACGCGGATAGCGGGAGGTTGGGGCAATGAGCAGTTCTTC

J gene: TRBJ2-3
D gene: TRBD1
clone size: -
V gene: TRBV5-1
CDR3 protein: CASSSQPTGRMTDTQYF
CDR3 DNA: TGCGCCAGCAGCTCGCAGCCGACAGGGAGAATGACAGATACGCAGTATTTT

J gene: TRBJ2-7
D gene: -
clone size: once
V gene: TRBV30
CDR3 protein: CAWTRGNSYEQYF
CDR3 DNA: TGTGCCTGGACCAGGGGCAACTCCTACGAGCAGTACTTC

J gene: TRBJ1-2
D gene: TRBD1
clone size: -
V gene: TRBV5-6
CDR3 protein: CASSSPGQGERYGYTF
CDR3 DNA: TGTGCCAGCAGCTCTCCGGGACAGGGTGAGAGATATGGCTACACCTTC

J gene: TRBJ1-1
D gene: -
clone size: -
V gene: TRBV7-8
CDR3 protein: CASSLNTEAFF
CDR3 DNA: TGTGCCAGCAGCCTTAACACTGAAGCTTTCTTT

J gene: TRBJ1-1
D gene: -
clone size: -
V gene: TRBV4-2
CDR3 protein: CASSQGGSEMNTEAFF
CDR3 DNA: TGTGCCAGCAGCCAAGGAGGGTCGGAGATGAACACTGAAGCTTTCTTT

J gene: TRBJ2-1
D gene: TRBD2
clone size: -
V gene: TRBV6-4
CDR3 protein: CASSVTGGHNEQFF
CDR3 DNA: TGTGCCAGCAGTGTAACGGGGGGACACAATGAGCAGTTCTTC

J gene: TRBJ1-1
D gene: TRBD1
clone size: -
V gene: TRBV4-2
CDR3 protein: CASSRTGGKNTEAFF
CDR3 DNA: TGTGCCAGCAGCCGAACAGGGGGCAAGAACACTGAAGCTTTCTTT

J gene: TRBJ1-4
D gene: -
clone size: -
V gene: TRBV29-1
CDR3 protein: CSVEEVRPGEKLFF
CDR3 DNA: TGCAGCGTTGAAGAGGTACGCCCGGGTGAAAAACTGTTTTTT

J gene: TRBJ2-7
D gene: -
clone size: -
V gene: TRBV4-1
CDR3 protein: CASRDGTYEQYF
CDR3 DNA: TGCGCCAGCAGGGACGGGACCTACGAGCAGTACTTC

J gene: TRBJ2-3
D gene: TRBD1
clone size: -
V gene: TRBV10-3
CDR3 protein: CAISTGGASGDTQYF
CDR3 DNA: TGTGCCATCAGTACAGGGGGCGCAAGTGGAGATACGCAGTATTTT

J gene: TRBJ1-2
D gene: -
clone size: -
V gene: TRBV7-9
CDR3 protein: CASSASANYGYTF
CDR3 DNA: TGTGCCAGCAGCGCGTCGGCTAACTATGGCTACACCTTC

J gene: TRBJ1-2
D gene: -
clone size: -
V gene: TRBV2
CDR3 protein: CASSEALPEGYYGYTF
CDR3 DNA: TGTGCCAGCAGTGAAGCGCTTCCGGAGGGCTACTATGGCTACACCTTC

J gene: TRBJ2-1
D gene: -
clone size: -
V gene: TRBV7-8
CDR3 protein: CASRQSQGEQFF
CDR3 DNA: TGTGCCAGCAGACAATCCCAGGGTGAGCAGTTCTTC

J gene: TRBJ2-3
D gene: -
clone size: -
V gene: TRBV6-1
CDR3 protein: CASSLQGGLTDTQYF
CDR3 DNA: TGTGCCAGCAGTCTCCAGGGGGGCTTAACAGATACGCAGTATTTT

J gene: TRBJ2-2
D gene: -
clone size: -
V gene: TRBV7-3
CDR3 protein: CASSSDSSSAGELFF
CDR3 DNA: TGTGCCAGCAGCTCGGACAGTTCCTCCGCCGGGGAGCTGTTTTTT

J gene: TRBJ1-3
D gene: -
clone size: -
V gene: TRBV6-6
CDR3 protein: CASRPDSDSGNTIYF
CDR3 DNA: TGTGCCAGCAGACCTGACAGCGACTCTGGAAACACCATATATTTT

J gene: TRBJ1-5
D gene: -
clone size: -
V gene: TRBV28
CDR3 protein: CASRLTGSQPQHF
CDR3 DNA: TGTGCCAGCAGACTTACAGGGAGTCAGCCCCAGCATTTT

J gene: TRBJ2-7
D gene: TRBD1
clone size: few
V gene: TRBV6-4
CDR3 protein: CASSDWGQHEQYF
CDR3 DNA: TGTGCCAGCAGTGACTGGGGACAGCACGAGCAGTACTTC